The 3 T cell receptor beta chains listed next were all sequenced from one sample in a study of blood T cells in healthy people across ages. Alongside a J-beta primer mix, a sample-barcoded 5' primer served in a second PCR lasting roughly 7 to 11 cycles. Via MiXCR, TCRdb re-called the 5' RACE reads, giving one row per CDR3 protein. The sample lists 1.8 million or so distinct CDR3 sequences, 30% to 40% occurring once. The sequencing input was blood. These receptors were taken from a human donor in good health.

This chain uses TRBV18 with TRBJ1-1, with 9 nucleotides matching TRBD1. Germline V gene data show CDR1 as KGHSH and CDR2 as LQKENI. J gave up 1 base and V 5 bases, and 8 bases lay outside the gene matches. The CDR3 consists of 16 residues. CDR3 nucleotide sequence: TGTGCCAGCTCATCACAGACAGGGGGAGCGAACACTGAAGCTTTCTTT. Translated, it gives CASSSQTGGANTEAFF.

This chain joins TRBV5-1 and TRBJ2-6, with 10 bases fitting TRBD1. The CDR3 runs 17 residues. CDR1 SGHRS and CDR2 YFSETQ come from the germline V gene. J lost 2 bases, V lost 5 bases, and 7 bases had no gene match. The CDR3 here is CASSPGTGATGANVLTF. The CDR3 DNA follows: TGCGCCAGCAGTCCCGGGACAGGGGCAACTGGGGCCAACGTCCTGACTTTC.

The CDR3 spells CASSYGRDADTQYF. CDR3 DNA: TGCGCCAGCAGCTATGGCAGGGACGCAGATACGCAGTATTTT. V is TRBV5-1 and J is TRBJ2-3; D tentatively fits TRBD1 or TRBD2 (5 bases each). Trimming stripped 3 bases from V and 4 bases from J, with 12 bases between. The V gene's germline CDR1 is SGHRS and CDR2 YFSETQ. This CDR3 is built from 14 residues. The full variable domain, with the rest looked up from reference TRBV5-1 and TRBJ2-3, is KAGVTQTPRYLIKTRGQQVTLSCSPISGHRSVSWYQQTPGQGLQFLFEYFSETQRNKGNFPGRFSGRQFSNSRSEMNVSTLELGDSALYLCASSYGRDADTQYFGPGTRLTVL.